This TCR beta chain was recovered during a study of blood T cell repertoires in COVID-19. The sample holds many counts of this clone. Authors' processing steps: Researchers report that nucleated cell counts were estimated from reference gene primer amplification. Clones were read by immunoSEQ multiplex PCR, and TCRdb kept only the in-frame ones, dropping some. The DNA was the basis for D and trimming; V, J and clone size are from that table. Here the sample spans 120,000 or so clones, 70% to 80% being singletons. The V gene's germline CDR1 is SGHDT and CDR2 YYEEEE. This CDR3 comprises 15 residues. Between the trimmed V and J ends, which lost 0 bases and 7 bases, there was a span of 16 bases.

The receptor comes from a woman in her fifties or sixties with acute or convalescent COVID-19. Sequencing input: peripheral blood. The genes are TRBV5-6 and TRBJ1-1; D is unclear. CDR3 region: CASSLVDRMGYEAFF. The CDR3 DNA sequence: TGTGCCAGCAGCTTGGTAGATCGAATGGGCTATGAAGCTTTCTTT.